The text below deals with one T cell receptor beta chain. As yet, its antigen is unknown. This sample was included in a study of T cell repertoires in cytomegalovirus infection. On the study more broadly: Recently identified HLA-C-restricted CMV epitopes were among the peptides used. Public TCR beta signatures indicated both CMV infection and matching HLA type.

There are 15 residues in the CDR3. Germline CDR1 MNHEY, CDR2 SMNVEV (reference sequence). Trimming cost V 4 bases and J 3 bases; bases outside gene matches: 7. Study-wide findings and caveats: Cumulated frequencies of public TCR beta families served to identify carriers of CMV plus the relevant HLA.

TCRdb redid the calling of the reads with MiXCR, one entry per CDR3 protein. The repertoire holds some 940,000 distinct CDR3 sequences, with 31% as singletons. The V call is TRBV27, the J call TRBJ2-3, with 7 bases aligning to TRBD1. This clonotype was obtained from a human donor in good health (CMV status not recorded). Some clones in this sample may be carry-over from other donors' samples. Sequences were derived from cultured CD8+ T cells from PBMCs, sampled from culture after CMV antigen stimulation. The CDR3 DNA reads TGTGCCAGCAGTTCCCGGGACAGACCTACAGATACGCAGTATTTT. Its protein is CASSSRDRPTDTQYF.